What follows are 18 T cell receptor beta chains derived from one specimen sequenced in a study of T cells after yellow fever vaccination. TCRdb ran MiXCR on the 5' RACE reads and lists one entry per CDR3 protein. The table includes about 96,000 distinct CDR3 sequences, roughly 9% detected once. The sample in question was CD8+ T cells not binding an NS4B(214-222) dextramer, sorted from PBMCs, obtained less than 18 days after the first yellow fever vaccination. The origin of the receptors is a man younger than 30 who received the YFV17D yellow fever vaccine.

This chain uses TRBV11-2 with TRBJ2-3; either TRBD1 or TRBD2 may supply D (6 bases each). The CDR3 totals 14 residues. CDR1 is SGHAT and CDR2 is FQNNGV in the germline V gene. Trimming removed 1 base from V and 4 bases from J, with 9 bases in between. CDR3 nucleotide sequence: TGTGCCAGCAGCTTAGTCGGGGGCGCAGATACGCAGTATTTT. This sequence encodes CASSLVGGADTQYF.

This clonotype was observed a few times. V usage is TRBV27 and J usage is TRBJ2-1; 7 bases are shared with TRBD2. J gave up 13 bases and V 2 bases, and 11 bases lay outside the gene matches. Germline CDR1 is MNHEY and CDR2 is SMNVEV (reference sequence). The CDR3 has 14 residues. CDR3 sequence reads: CASSLGLGAHDQFF. The CDR3 nucleotides are TGTGCCAGCAGTTTAGGACTAGGGGCGCACGATCAGTTCTTC.

The chain is built from TRBV6-5 and TRBJ2-3, with TRBD2 matching 9 bases. CDR3 size: 15 residues. From germline, CDR1 is MNHEY and CDR2 SVGAGI. Trimming took 0 bases from V and 6 from J; bases not matched to a gene: 4. CDR3 sequence reads: CASSYSGLAGDTQYF. CDR3 coding DNA: TGTGCCAGCAGTTACTCGGGACTAGCTGGTGATACGCAGTATTTT.

This clonotype was found a few times. The rearrangement uses TRBV12-3 or TRBV12-4 and TRBJ2-1; TRBD1 matches at 8 bases. J lost 8 bases, V lost 6 bases, and 3 bases had no gene match. This CDR3 has 12 amino acids. The CDR3 region is CASSQGADEQFF. CDR3 nucleotides: TGTGCCAGCAGCCAGGGGGCTGATGAGCAGTTCTTC.

This chain joins TRBV4-1 and TRBJ2-1; 10 nucleotides align to TRBD1. The germline V gene has CDR1 MGHRA and CDR2 YSYEKL. The CDR3 consists of 14 residues. With V trimmed by 2 bases and J by 7 bases, 2 bases remained unmatched. CDR3 nucleotide sequence: TGCGCCAGCAGCCAATGGACAGGGGGAAATGAGCAGTTCTTC. Its protein product is CASSQWTGGNEQFF.

This sequence joins TRBV20-1 and TRBJ2-1, with D perhaps TRBD2 (6 bases). V was shortened by 7 bases and J by 10 bases, with 14 bases between the two germline ends. The CDR3 has 11 amino acids. CDR1 and CDR2 (germline): DFQATT, SNEGSKA (reference sequence). The CDR3 sequence is CSGTIRNEQFF. The CDR3 DNA follows: TGCAGTGGGACTATTAGGAACGAGCAGTTCTTC.

In its sample, this clonotype was seen a few times. The V gene is TRBV4-1, the J gene TRBJ2-3, with D unresolved. CDR1 is MGHRA and CDR2 is YSYEKL in the germline V gene. Trimming took off 1 base at V and 5 bases at J, with 7 bases between the two ends. The CDR3 loop spans 13 amino acids. The CDR3 region has the DNA TGCGCCAGCAGCCAAGTCGGGCTAGATACGCAGTATTTT. Translating it yields CASSQVGLDTQYF.

This clonotype has just one count. A much larger clone lies one base from this, so it may be a read error. DNA of the CDR3: TGCGCCAGCAGCCAAGATCGGGCTCCCAGCACAGATACGCAGTATTTT. The encoded protein is CASSQDRAPSTDTQYF. V gene TRBV4-1 combines with J gene TRBJ2-3; no firm D call. The CDR3 runs to 16 residues. Germline V gene data show CDR1 as MGHRA and CDR2 as YSYEKL. Trimming removed 0 bases at V and 0 bases at J, with 10 bases between.

This sequence joins TRBV25-1 and TRBJ1-5; no firm D call. This CDR3 is built from 14 residues. Per the germline V gene, CDR1 is MGHDK and CDR2 is SYGVNS. V was trimmed by 2 bases and J by 4 bases, leaving 9 bases between them. DNA of the CDR3: TGTGCCAGCAGTGAAAAACTCGTAAATCAGCCCCAGCATTTT. Translation: CASSEKLVNQPQHF.

This clonotype was seen more than once but under ten times. CDR3 DNA sequence: TGTGCCAGCAGACGCGAGGGGGGGTTGGACACCGGGGAGCTGTTTTTT. Translation: CASRREGGLDTGELFF. The chain carries TRBV7-8 and TRBJ2-2; D possibly corresponds to TRBD2 (7 bases). Trimming removed 6 bases from V and 3 bases from J, with 17 bases in between. Germline CDR1 and CDR2: SGHVS and FQNEAQ. The length of the CDR3 is 16 residues. Combining the CDR3 with reference TRBV7-8 and TRBJ2-2 gives the whole variable domain GAGVSQSPRYKVAKRGQDVALRCDPISGHVSLFWYQQALGQGPEFLTYFQNEAQLDKSGLPSDRFFAERPEGSVSTLKIQRTQQEDSAVYLCASRREGGLDTGELFFGEGSRLTVL.

The table lists this clonotype with many counts. The chain is built from TRBV12-3 or TRBV12-4 and TRBJ2-7; D assignment may be TRBD1 or TRBD2 (6 bases each). The CDR3 is 14 amino acids. V was trimmed by 3 bases and J by 0 bases, leaving 9 bases between them. The chain's CDR3 is CASSFGGPSYEQYF. CDR3 sequence (DNA): TGTGCCAGCAGTTTCGGGGGCCCCTCCTACGAGCAGTACTTC.

The chain couples TRBV24-1 to TRBJ2-3; no reliable D call. V gave up 1 base and J gave up 6 bases, with 4 bases separating them. Germline loops: CDR1 KGHDR, CDR2 SFDVKD. The CDR3 is made up of 12 amino acids. The CDR3 here is CATSDFRDTQYF. In DNA form, the CDR3 reads TGTGCCACCAGTGATTTCCGGGATACGCAGTATTTT.

This clonotype was seen only a few times. This sequence joins TRBV29-1 and TRBJ2-3, with 11 bases that match TRBD2. The CDR3 length is 18 residues. The germline CDR1 and CDR2 sequences are SQVTM and ANQGSEA. V gave up 3 bases and J gave up 5 bases; unmatched junction bases: 16. The CDR3 spells CSVDFGPYHSGGGDTQYF. The CDR3 coding sequence is TGCAGCGTTGACTTCGGCCCCTATCATAGCGGGGGGGGAGATACGCAGTATTTT.

This clonotype occurred many times. The chain employs TRBV10-3 and TRBJ2-1; D is ambiguous. Trimming left V 0 bases short and J 7 bases short, with 10 bases between. This CDR3 has 14 amino acids. From germline, CDR1 is ENHRY and CDR2 SYGVKD. This CDR3 reads CAISESNTENEQFF. In DNA, the CDR3 is TGTGCCATCAGTGAGTCGAATACTGAGAATGAGCAGTTCTTC.

This clonotype was found a few times. This chain connects TRBV27 to TRBJ2-7; D not certain. Looked up from germline, CDR1 is MNHEY and CDR2 is SMNVEV (reference sequence). Trimming took 9 bases from V and 0 from J, leaving 18 bases between them. The CDR3 is 15 amino acids. CDR3 DNA sequence: TGTGCCAGTAAACGTACACCATCTAGCTCCTACGAGCAGTACGTC. Its protein product is CASKRTPSSSYEQYV.

The sample holds a few counts of this clonotype. The chain carries TRBV11-1 and TRBJ2-5; D possibly corresponds to TRBD1 (7 bases). Germline V gene lookup returns CDR1 SGHAT and CDR2 FQDESV (reference sequence). V was trimmed by 4 bases and J by 5 bases, leaving 26 bases between them. The length of the CDR3 is 18 residues. The CDR3 coding sequence is TGTGCCAGCAGCTCCAATACGTACAGGGGCGATGGAGGGGAGACCCAGTACTTC. It translates to CASSSNTYRGDGGETQYF.

This clonotype was counted many times. This chain connects TRBV20-1 to TRBJ2-1; 7 nucleotides align to TRBD2. V lost 3 bases to trimming and J lost 8 bases; unmatched junction nucleotides: 7. This CDR3 has 13 residues. The germline CDR1 and CDR2 sequences are DFQATT and SNEGSKA (reference sequence). The CDR3 spells CSARKTSSHEQFF. The CDR3 bases are TGCAGTGCTAGGAAGACTAGCTCCCATGAGCAGTTCTTC.

There are a few counts of this clonotype. The chain combines TRBV4-2 with TRBJ2-1; 7 bases are a match to TRBD2. The CDR3 totals 15 residues. Trimming at V came to 7 bases and at J to 6 bases, leaving 12 bases not matched to a gene. Germline V gene sequence: CDR1 LGHNA, CDR2 YNFKEQ. The CDR3 spells CASNPNSGGSNEQFF. Written as DNA, the CDR3 is TGTGCCAGCAACCCTAACTCGGGGGGATCCAATGAGCAGTTCTTC.